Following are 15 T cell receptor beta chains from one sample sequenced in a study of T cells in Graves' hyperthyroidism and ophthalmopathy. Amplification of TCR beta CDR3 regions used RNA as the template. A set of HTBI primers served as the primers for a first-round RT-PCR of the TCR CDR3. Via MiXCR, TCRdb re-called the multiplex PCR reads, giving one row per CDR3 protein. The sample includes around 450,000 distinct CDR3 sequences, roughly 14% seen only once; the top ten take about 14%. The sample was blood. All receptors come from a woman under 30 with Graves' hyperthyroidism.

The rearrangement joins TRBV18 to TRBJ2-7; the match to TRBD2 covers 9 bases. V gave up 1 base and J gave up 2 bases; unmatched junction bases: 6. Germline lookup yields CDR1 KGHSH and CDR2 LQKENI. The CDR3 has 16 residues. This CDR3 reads CASSPLPAGGPYEQYF. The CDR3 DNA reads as TGTGCCAGCTCACCACTTCCAGCGGGAGGCCCCTACGAGCAGTACTTC. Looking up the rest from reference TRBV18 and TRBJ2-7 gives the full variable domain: NAGVMQNPRHLVRRRGQEARLRCSPMKGHSHVYWYRQLPEEGLKFMVYLQKENIIDESGMPKERFSAEFPKEGPSILRIQQVVRGDSAAYFCASSPLPAGGPYEQYFGPGTRLTVT.

As DNA, the CDR3 is TGTGCCAGCAGCTTCGCCGGGACAGGGAACACCGGGGAGCTGTTTTTT. Its protein product is CASSFAGTGNTGELFF. The chain couples TRBV7-6 to TRBJ2-2; 8 nucleotides match TRBD1. This CDR3 spans 16 amino acids. V dropped 3 bases and J dropped 1; count of bases not matched to a gene: 4. From germline, CDR1 is SGHVS and CDR2 FNYEAQ.

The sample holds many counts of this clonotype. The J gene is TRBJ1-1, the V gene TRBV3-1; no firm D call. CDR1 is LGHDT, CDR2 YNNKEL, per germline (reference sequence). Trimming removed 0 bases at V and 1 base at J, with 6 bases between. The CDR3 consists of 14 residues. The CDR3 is CASSQDPKNTEAFF. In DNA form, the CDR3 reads TGTGCCAGCAGCCAAGATCCGAAGAACACTGAAGCTTTCTTT. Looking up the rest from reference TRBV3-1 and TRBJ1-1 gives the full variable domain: DTAVSQTPKYLVTQMGNDKSIKCEQNLGHDTMYWYKQDSKKFLKIMFSYNNKELIINETVPNRFSPKSPDKAHLNLHINSLELGDSAVYFCASSQDPKNTEAFFGQGTRLTVV.

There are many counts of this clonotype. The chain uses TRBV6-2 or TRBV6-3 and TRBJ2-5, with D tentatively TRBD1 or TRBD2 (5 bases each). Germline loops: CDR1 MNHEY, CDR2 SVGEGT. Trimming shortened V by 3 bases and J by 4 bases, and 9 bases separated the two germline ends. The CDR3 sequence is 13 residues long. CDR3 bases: TGTGCCAGCAGTTATTCAGGGAGAGAGACCCAGTACTTC. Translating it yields CASSYSGRETQYF.

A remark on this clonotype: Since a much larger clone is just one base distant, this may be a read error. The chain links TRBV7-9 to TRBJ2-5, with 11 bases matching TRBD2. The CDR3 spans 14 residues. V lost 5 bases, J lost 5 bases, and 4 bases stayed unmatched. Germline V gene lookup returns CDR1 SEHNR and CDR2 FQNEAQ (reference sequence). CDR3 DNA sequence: TGTGCCAGCAGCCAACTAGCGGGAGAGGAGACCCAGTACTTC. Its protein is CASSQLAGEETQYF.

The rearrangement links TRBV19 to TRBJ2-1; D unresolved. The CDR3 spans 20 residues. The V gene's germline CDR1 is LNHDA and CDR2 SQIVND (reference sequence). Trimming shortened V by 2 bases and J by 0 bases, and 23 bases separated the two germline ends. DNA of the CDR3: TGTGCCAGTAGTATAAAGTGGCAATGGGTGAGACATAGCTCCTACAATGAGCAGTTCTTC. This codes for CASSIKWQWVRHSSYNEQFF.

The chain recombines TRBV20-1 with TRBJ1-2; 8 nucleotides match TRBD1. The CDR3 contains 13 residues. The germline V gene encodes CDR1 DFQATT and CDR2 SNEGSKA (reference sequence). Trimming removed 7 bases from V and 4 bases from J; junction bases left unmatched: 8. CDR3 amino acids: CSVPQGAGYGYTF. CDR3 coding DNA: TGCAGTGTCCCCCAGGGGGCAGGCTATGGCTACACCTTC.

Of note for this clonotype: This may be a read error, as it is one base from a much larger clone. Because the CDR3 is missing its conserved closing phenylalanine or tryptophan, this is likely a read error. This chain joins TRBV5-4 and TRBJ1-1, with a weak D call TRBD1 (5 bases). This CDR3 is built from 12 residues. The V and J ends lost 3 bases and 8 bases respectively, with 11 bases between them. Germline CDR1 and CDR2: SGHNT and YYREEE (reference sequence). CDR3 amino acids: CASSWDLKEAFL. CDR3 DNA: TGTGCCAGCAGCTGGGACTTAAAGGAAGCTTTCCTT.

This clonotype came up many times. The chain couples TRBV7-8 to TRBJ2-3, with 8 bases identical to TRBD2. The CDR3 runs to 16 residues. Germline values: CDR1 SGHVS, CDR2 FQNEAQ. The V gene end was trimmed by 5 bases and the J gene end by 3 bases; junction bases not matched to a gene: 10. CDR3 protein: CASSPRGSGATDTQYF. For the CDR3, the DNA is TGTGCCAGCAGCCCGCGGGGTAGCGGGGCTACAGATACGCAGTATTTT.

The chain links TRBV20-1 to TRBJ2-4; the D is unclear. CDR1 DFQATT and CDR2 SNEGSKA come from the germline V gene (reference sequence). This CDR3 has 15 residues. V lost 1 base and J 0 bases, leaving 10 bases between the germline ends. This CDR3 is CSARVLRLAKNIQYF. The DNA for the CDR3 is TGCAGTGCTAGAGTTTTAAGGCTAGCCAAAAACATTCAGTACTTC.

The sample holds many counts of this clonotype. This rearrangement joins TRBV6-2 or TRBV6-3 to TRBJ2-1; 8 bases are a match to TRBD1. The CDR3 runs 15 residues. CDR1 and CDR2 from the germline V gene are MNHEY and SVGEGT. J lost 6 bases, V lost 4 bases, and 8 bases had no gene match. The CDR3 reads CASSSPGTGRNEQFF. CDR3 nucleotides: TGTGCCAGCAGTTCCCCGGGGACAGGTCGCAATGAGCAGTTCTTC.

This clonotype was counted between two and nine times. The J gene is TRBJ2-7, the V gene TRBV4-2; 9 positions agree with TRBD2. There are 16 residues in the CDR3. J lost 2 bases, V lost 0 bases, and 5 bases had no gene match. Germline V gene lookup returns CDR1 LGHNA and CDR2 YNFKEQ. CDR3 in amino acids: CASSQEFSGGAYEQYF. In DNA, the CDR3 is TGTGCCAGCAGCCAAGAATTTAGCGGGGGAGCCTACGAGCAGTACTTC.

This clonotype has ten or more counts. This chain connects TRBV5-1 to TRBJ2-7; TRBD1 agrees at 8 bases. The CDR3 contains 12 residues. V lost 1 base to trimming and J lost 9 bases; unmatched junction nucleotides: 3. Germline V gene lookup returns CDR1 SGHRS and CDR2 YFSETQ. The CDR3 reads CASSLSQGAQYF. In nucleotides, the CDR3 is TGCGCCAGCAGCTTGAGCCAGGGGGCGCAGTACTTC.

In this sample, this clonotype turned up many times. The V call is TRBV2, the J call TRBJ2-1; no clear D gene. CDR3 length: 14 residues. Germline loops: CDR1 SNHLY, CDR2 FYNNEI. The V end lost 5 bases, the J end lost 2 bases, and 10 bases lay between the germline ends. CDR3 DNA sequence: TGTGCCAGCAGTTTACAAACAGCCTACAATGAGCAGTTCTTC. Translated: CASSLQTAYNEQFF.

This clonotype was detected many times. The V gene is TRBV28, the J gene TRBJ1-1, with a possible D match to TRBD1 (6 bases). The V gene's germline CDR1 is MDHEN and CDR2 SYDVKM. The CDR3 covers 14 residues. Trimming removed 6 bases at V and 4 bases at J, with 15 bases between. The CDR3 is CASSRGGPGTEAFF. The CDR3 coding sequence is TGTGCCAGCAGCCGTGGGGGGCCGGGCACTGAAGCTTTCTTT. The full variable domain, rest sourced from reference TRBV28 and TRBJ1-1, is DVKVTQSSRYLVKRTGEKVFLECVQDMDHENMFWYRQDPGLGLRLIYFSYDVKMKEKGDIPEGYSVSREKKERFSLILESASTNQTSMYLCASSRGGPGTEAFFGQGTRLTVV.